This entry lists 22 T cell receptor beta chains sequenced from one sample in a study of response to subunit inactivated influenza vaccine (dated by TCRdb to the late 2010s). The meaning of the sample's time point label: approximately 47 days after influenza vaccine administration. Libraries came from RT-PCR. TCRdb records Illumina HiSeq 2500 as the sequencer. Starting from the raw public reads, TCRdb applied fastp trimming at Q25, assembled clones with MiXCR and retained in-frame beta chains. Each CDR3 protein gets just one entry, which takes the most common genes and DNA from the rows behind it. The sample data list about 480,000 distinct CDR3 sequences, and approximately 9.9% of these were observed just once. The top ten clones comprise approximately 12% of the sample. This sample comprised PBMCs from blood, obtained 45 days after vaccination. The source of these receptors is a man aged 45-65 years who received an inactivated influenza vaccine. Donor details come from another sample of the same person, matched by shared clones.

The rearrangement uses TRBV9 and TRBJ2-1; 8 bases agree with TRBD2. Losses at the gene ends were 8 bases for V and 8 bases for J; bases not matched to a gene: 9. Germline values: CDR1 SGDLS, CDR2 YYNGEE. The CDR3 totals 13 residues. Here the CDR3 DNA reads TGTGCCAGTACCTATAGCGGGAACGATGAGCAGTTCTTC. Protein sequence: CASTYSGNDEQFF.

The V and J genes are TRBV18 and TRBJ2-5; D gene ambiguous. The CDR3 is 14 residues long. The V gene's germline CDR1 is KGHSH and CDR2 LQKENI. The germline V and J ends were trimmed by 0 bases and 2 bases, with 7 bases remaining between them. In DNA, the CDR3 is TGTGCCAGCTCACCACCGATGGTTCAAGAGACCCAGTACTTC. This encodes CASSPPMVQETQYF.

J is TRBJ1-1 and V is TRBV9; possible D gene TRBD1, 5 bases. V lost 3 bases and J 5 bases, leaving 17 bases between the germline ends. CDR1 and CDR2 (germline): SGDLS, YYNGEE. The length of the CDR3 is 15 residues. The CDR3 sequence: CASSGQGMGDTEAFF. The CDR3 nucleotides are TGTGCCAGCAGCGGCCAGGGCATGGGGGATACTGAAGCTTTCTTT.

The chain couples TRBV28 to TRBJ2-6; D not resolved. This CDR3 comprises 15 residues. Trimming pared 7 bases from V and 2 bases from J, leaving 12 bases between. Germline CDR1 is MDHEN and CDR2 is SYDVKM. The CDR3 sequence: CASKGYDPGANVLTF. CDR3 in DNA: TGTGCCAGCAAAGGGTATGATCCTGGGGCCAACGTCCTGACTTTC.

This sequence joins TRBV28 and TRBJ2-7; TRBD1 might be the D (5 bases). This CDR3 has 15 residues. Germline V gene data show CDR1 as MDHEN and CDR2 as SYDVKM. V was trimmed by 2 bases and J by 6 bases, leaving 17 bases between them. The CDR3 sequence: CASSLESKGHGEQYF. DNA of the CDR3: TGTGCCAGCAGTTTAGAATCCAAGGGGCACGGCGAGCAGTACTTC.

This clonotype was detected a few times. The genes are TRBV9 and TRBJ1-1, with D possibly TRBD1 on 5 matching bases. The CDR3 sequence is 12 residues long. The V gene's germline CDR1 is SGDLS and CDR2 YYNGEE. V lost 4 bases and J 8 bases, leaving 12 bases between the germline ends. CDR3 sequence: CASSRGGREAFF. The CDR3 nucleotides read TGTGCCAGCAGCCGTGGGGGGAGAGAAGCTTTCTTT.

This clonotype was detected only a few times. As DNA, the CDR3 is TGCAGTGCCAGGCGGCCAAACTGGGCACAGACCCAGTACTTC. It codes for CSARRPNWAQTQYF. V is TRBV20-1 and J is TRBJ2-5, with D hard to call. The CDR3 extends over 14 amino acids. Trimming shortened V by 6 bases and J by 6 bases, and 20 bases separated the two germline ends. Germline CDR1 is DFQATT and CDR2 is SNEGSKA (reference sequence).

This clonotype has a handful of counts. The chain is built from TRBV11-2 and TRBJ2-5; D unclear. Between the trimmed V and J ends, which lost 10 bases and 10 bases, there was a span of 40 bases. Germline V gives CDR1 SGHAT, CDR2 FQNNGV. This CDR3 has 19 amino acids. CDR3 sequence (DNA): TGTGCCACCTTCTGGCAGAACCCCCGCAACCACTTCCGCTGTCAAGTCCAGTACTTC. Its protein is CATFWQNPRNHFRCQVQYF.

The V and J genes are TRBV5-1 and TRBJ1-2, with 9 nucleotides matching TRBD1. The CDR3 spans 14 residues. Per germline, CDR1 SGHRS and CDR2 YFSETQ. Trimming removed 4 bases from V and 4 bases from J; junction bases left unmatched: 5. The CDR3 reads CASSLAQGAYGYTF. CDR3 coding DNA: TGCGCCAGCAGCCTTGCACAGGGGGCCTATGGCTACACCTTC. Drawing the rest from reference TRBV5-1 and TRBJ1-2, the complete variable domain is KAGVTQTPRYLIKTRGQQVTLSCSPISGHRSVSWYQQTPGQGLQFLFEYFSETQRNKGNFPGRFSGRQFSNSRSEMNVSTLELGDSALYLCASSLAQGAYGYTFGSGTRLTVV.

This clonotype was counted between two and nine times. The chain combines TRBV5-1 with TRBJ2-5; 14 bases match TRBD2. The ends lost 4 bases at V and 6 bases at J; junction bases unmatched: 11. The CDR3 loop spans 17 amino acids. Germline V gives CDR1 SGHRS, CDR2 YFSETQ. CDR3 in amino acids: CASSTGTSGGGWKTQYF. In nucleotides, the CDR3 is TGCGCCAGCAGCACCGGGACTAGCGGGGGTGGATGGAAGACCCAGTACTTC.

About this clonotype: A much larger clone differs from this one at a single base, so this may be a read error. The chain links TRBV27 to TRBJ2-5; D unresolved. CDR3 length equals 13 residues. The germline gives CDR1 MNHEY, CDR2 SMNVEV (reference sequence). V was cut by 5 bases and J by 5 bases, with 12 bases left in between. CDR3 nucleotide sequence: TGTGCCAGCAGTCCCACCACCCACGAGACCCAGTACTTC. Translating gives CASSPTTHETQYF.

This clonotype was seen ten or more times. CDR3 loop: CASSSPGQGTDTQYF. The CDR3 region has the DNA TGTGCCAGCAGCTCTCCGGGACAGGGGACAGATACGCAGTATTTT. This chain joins TRBV12-3 or TRBV12-4 and TRBJ2-3; TRBD1 aligns across 10 bases. V shed 6 bases, J shed 3 bases, and the junction held 6 bases outside the gene matches. This CDR3 contains 15 residues.

The CDR3 DNA reads TGTGCCAGCAGCTCCCAGACAGGGCCCACCGGGGAGCTGTTTTTT. It translates to CASSSQTGPTGELFF. This chain uses TRBV5-5 with TRBJ2-2; TRBD1 matches 7 bases. This CDR3 has 15 amino acids. V gave up 3 bases and J gave up 4 bases; unmatched junction bases: 6. Germline V lookup: CDR1 SGHKS, CDR2 YYEKEE (reference sequence).

The chain couples TRBV19 to TRBJ1-5; D call uncertain. V lost 5 bases and J 5 bases, leaving 10 bases between the germline ends. CDR1 and CDR2 from the germline V gene are LNHDA and SQIVND (reference sequence). The CDR3 is 13 residues long. The CDR3 here is CASSFGFDQPQHF. CDR3 nucleotide sequence: TGTGCCAGTAGTTTCGGATTTGATCAGCCCCAGCATTTT. The variable domain in full, with the rest retrieved from reference TRBV19 and TRBJ1-5, is DGGITQSPKYLFRKEGQNVTLSCEQNLNHDAMYWYRQDPGQGLRLIYYSQIVNDFQKGDIAEGYSVSREKKESFPLTVTSAQKNPTAFYLCASSFGFDQPQHFGDGTRLSIL.

This clonotype has a count of ten or more. The chain has TRBV29-1 and TRBJ2-1, with 9 positions matching TRBD2. CDR1 and CDR2 (germline): SQVTM, ANQGSEA. The V gene end was trimmed by 4 bases and the J gene end by 9 bases; junction bases not matched to a gene: 7. CDR3 length: 13 residues. The CDR3 region is CSVVGGRGGEQFF. The CDR3 coding sequence is TGCAGCGTTGTCGGCGGGAGGGGCGGTGAGCAGTTCTTC.

This clonotype was counted only a few times. The J gene is TRBJ2-7, the V gene TRBV2, with D unresolved. CDR1 and CDR2 from the germline V gene are SNHLY and FYNNEI. V lost 6 bases and J lost 6, with 12 bases in between. The CDR3 has 12 residues. In DNA, the CDR3 is TGTGCCAGCAGATATCGGCCTATCGAGCAGTACTTC. This gives the protein CASRYRPIEQYF.

This clonotype appeared a few times. The chain links TRBV10-2 to TRBJ2-1, with D possibly being TRBD2 (5 bases). CDR1 and CDR2 from the germline V gene are WSHSY and SAAADI. The germline V and J ends were trimmed by 6 bases and 0 bases, with 12 bases remaining between them. The CDR3 contains 15 residues. The CDR3 reads CASSVDYPSYNEQFF. In nucleotides, the CDR3 is TGCGCCAGCAGCGTTGACTACCCCTCCTACAATGAGCAGTTCTTC.

The chain recombines TRBV27 with TRBJ2-1; 7 positions agree with TRBD1. CDR3 length: 15 amino acids. Trimming took 3 bases from V and 6 from J; bases not matched to a gene: 8. From germline, CDR1 is MNHEY and CDR2 SMNVEV (reference sequence). The CDR3: CASSFVVTGFNEQFF. The CDR3 DNA follows: TGTGCCAGCAGTTTTGTAGTGACAGGGTTCAATGAGCAGTTCTTC.

This clonotype came up many times. The chain has TRBV4-2 and TRBJ1-5, with a tentative D call TRBD1 (5 bases). Germline V gene lookup returns CDR1 LGHNA and CDR2 YNFKEQ. CDR3 length: 17 residues. Trimming left V 0 bases short and J 7 bases short, with 19 bases between. The CDR3 nucleotides read TGTGCCAGCAGCCAAGATCAGGTGAAGGGGCGGGGGCAGCCCCAGCATTTT. Encoded protein: CASSQDQVKGRGQPQHF.

This clonotype was seen a handful of times. The V and J genes are TRBV4-3 and TRBJ2-2, with TRBD1 identical over 7 bases. J was trimmed by 4 bases and V by 0 bases; bases with no gene match: 8. CDR3 length: 17 residues. CDR1 is LGHNA, CDR2 YSLEER, per germline. CDR3 DNA: TGCGCCAGCAGCCAAGAGGGACAGTACAGGGGCACCGGGGAGCTGTTTTTT. Its protein is CASSQEGQYRGTGELFF.

This clonotype appeared many times. The chain links TRBV6-1 to TRBJ1-3; no definite D call. V was pared by 7 bases and J by 0 bases, with 10 bases between. There are 14 residues in the CDR3. Germline CDR1 is MNHNS and CDR2 is SASEGT. The CDR3 protein is CASMSLSSGNTIYF. In DNA form, the CDR3 reads TGTGCCAGCATGAGCCTGAGCTCTGGAAACACCATATATTTT.

This clonotype occurred a few times. The chain combines TRBV7-9 with TRBJ2-1, with 8 bases identical to TRBD2. V was pared by 1 base and J by 8 bases, with 10 bases of the junction left unmatched. The CDR3 has 16 amino acids. CDR1 is SEHNR, CDR2 FQNEAQ, per germline (reference sequence). CDR3 amino acids: CASSLVAIAGRDEQFF. For the CDR3, the DNA is TGTGCCAGCAGCTTAGTCGCGATAGCGGGACGGGATGAGCAGTTCTTC.